This is a list of T cell receptor beta chains from one sample in a study of blood T cell repertoires in COVID-19. Sequenced by immunoSEQ multiplex PCR; TCRdb stores in-frame clones only, minus some. The table lists under 300,000 clones, about nine tenths of them singletons. The material sequenced was peripheral blood. These TCRs come from a man aged 60 to 69 who had recovered from COVID-19. Each CDR3 is given without its conserved first and last residue. Clone size, where shown, is once, few, many, or a class for clones that have expanded.

clone_size,j_call,v_call,cdr3_aa
.,TRBJ1-3,TRBV13,ASSLGAGGSPSSGNTIY
.,TRBJ1-5,TRBV7-2,ASSLERGNQPQH
.,TRBJ2-5,TRBV3-1/TRBV3-2,ASSQTRGGMETQY
.,TRBJ2-7,TRBV2,ASSSGTSWSEQY
.,TRBJ1-4,TRBV19,ASRAPLGRGNEKLF
.,TRBJ2-3,TRBV10-1,ASSGGLAFTDTQY
.,TRBJ2-5,TRBV9,ASSVGGLAWVQETQY
.,TRBJ2-5,TRBV6-5,ASSRAGRETQY
.,TRBJ2-2,TRBV2,ASTGDRGNGELF
once,TRBJ2-1,TRBV6-5,ASSYDRERNEQF
.,TRBJ2-4,TRBV6-2/TRBV6-3,ASSSPPESGGYLAIQY
.,TRBJ1-6,TRBV18,ASSPLGQTNSPLH
.,TRBJ2-7,TRBV2,ASRAGGVSYEQY
.,TRBJ1-2,TRBV5-1,ASSLGTDAGYT
.,TRBJ1-6,TRBV11-2,ASSLGGANYSPLH
.,TRBJ2-3,TRBV6-5,ASRTYPGLPTQY
.,TRBJ2-7,TRBV5-8,ASSLEEAAGGQY
many,TRBJ1-6,TRBV7-8,ASSTRTGNSNSPLH
.,TRBJ1-5,TRBV12-5,ASGKTGDYNQPQH
.,TRBJ1-5,TRBV6-2/TRBV6-3,ASSRPEGNQPQH
once,TRBJ2-6,TRBV5-5,ASSLISARGRLYGANVLT
.,TRBJ2-3,TRBV18,ASSQTRTIPDTQY
once,TRBJ2-5,TRBV6-5,ASRDARERETQY
.,TRBJ2-7,TRBV7-9,ASSLPIGTSGTEEQY
few,TRBJ1-6,TRBV9,ASSVGGQMINSPLH
.,TRBJ2-5,TRBV5-1,ASSLGLAGGKETQY
.,TRBJ1-6,TRBV5-1,ASSQQLDRERSPLH
.,TRBJ2-7,TRBV11-2,ASSLAGGSSYEQY
.,TRBJ1-2,TRBV6-5,ASSSSGQGYAYT
once,TRBJ2-1,TRBV27,ASSPAGGPYNEQF
.,TRBJ1-6,TRBV27,ASSPGQGLWGNSPLH
.,TRBJ2-3,TRBV9,ASSVAAVLTDTQY
.,TRBJ2-3,TRBV24-1,ATSWSGTSGGRDTQY
once,TRBJ1-3,TRBV7-2,ASSSWTSLSGNTIY
.,TRBJ2-3,TRBV3-1/TRBV3-2,ASSQDRVTGGSTDTQY
.,TRBJ1-6,TRBV7-9,ASSSGTPNSPLH
.,TRBJ2-1,TRBV7-2,ASSFLLGEQF
once,TRBJ1-4,TRBV24-1,ATSDTRLSGNEKLF
.,TRBJ2-7,TRBV11-2,ASSLETGFYEQY
.,TRBJ1-1,TRBV7-2,ASSPGTGGGEAF
.,TRBJ1-5,TRBV27,ASSLNGASNQPQH
.,TRBJ1-3,TRBV18,ASSPPGARTGNTIY
.,TRBJ2-2,TRBV28,ASSLPQTNTGELF
.,TRBJ1-1,TRBV10-3,AISEGRRDSFNEAF
.,TRBJ2-1,TRBV6-5,ASSRTRVNEQF
.,TRBJ1-2,TRBV29-1,SVALPTGRNYGYT
.,TRBJ1-6,TRBV6-5,ASTKGTGRSPLH
.,TRBJ2-2,TRBV6-1,ASSEGHYTGELF
.,TRBJ1-5,TRBV5-6,ASSVTGTVRDQPQH